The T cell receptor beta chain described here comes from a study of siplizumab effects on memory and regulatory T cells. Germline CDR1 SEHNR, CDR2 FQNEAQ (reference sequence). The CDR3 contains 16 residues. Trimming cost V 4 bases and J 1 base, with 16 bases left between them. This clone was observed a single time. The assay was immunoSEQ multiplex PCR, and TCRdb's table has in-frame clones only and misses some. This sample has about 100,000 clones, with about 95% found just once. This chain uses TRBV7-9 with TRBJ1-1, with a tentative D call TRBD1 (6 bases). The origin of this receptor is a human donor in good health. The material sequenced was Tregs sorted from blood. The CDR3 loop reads CASSSQGIIRNTEAFF. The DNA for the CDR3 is TGTGCCAGCAGCTCTCAGGGGATTATTAGGAACACTGAAGCTTTCTTT.